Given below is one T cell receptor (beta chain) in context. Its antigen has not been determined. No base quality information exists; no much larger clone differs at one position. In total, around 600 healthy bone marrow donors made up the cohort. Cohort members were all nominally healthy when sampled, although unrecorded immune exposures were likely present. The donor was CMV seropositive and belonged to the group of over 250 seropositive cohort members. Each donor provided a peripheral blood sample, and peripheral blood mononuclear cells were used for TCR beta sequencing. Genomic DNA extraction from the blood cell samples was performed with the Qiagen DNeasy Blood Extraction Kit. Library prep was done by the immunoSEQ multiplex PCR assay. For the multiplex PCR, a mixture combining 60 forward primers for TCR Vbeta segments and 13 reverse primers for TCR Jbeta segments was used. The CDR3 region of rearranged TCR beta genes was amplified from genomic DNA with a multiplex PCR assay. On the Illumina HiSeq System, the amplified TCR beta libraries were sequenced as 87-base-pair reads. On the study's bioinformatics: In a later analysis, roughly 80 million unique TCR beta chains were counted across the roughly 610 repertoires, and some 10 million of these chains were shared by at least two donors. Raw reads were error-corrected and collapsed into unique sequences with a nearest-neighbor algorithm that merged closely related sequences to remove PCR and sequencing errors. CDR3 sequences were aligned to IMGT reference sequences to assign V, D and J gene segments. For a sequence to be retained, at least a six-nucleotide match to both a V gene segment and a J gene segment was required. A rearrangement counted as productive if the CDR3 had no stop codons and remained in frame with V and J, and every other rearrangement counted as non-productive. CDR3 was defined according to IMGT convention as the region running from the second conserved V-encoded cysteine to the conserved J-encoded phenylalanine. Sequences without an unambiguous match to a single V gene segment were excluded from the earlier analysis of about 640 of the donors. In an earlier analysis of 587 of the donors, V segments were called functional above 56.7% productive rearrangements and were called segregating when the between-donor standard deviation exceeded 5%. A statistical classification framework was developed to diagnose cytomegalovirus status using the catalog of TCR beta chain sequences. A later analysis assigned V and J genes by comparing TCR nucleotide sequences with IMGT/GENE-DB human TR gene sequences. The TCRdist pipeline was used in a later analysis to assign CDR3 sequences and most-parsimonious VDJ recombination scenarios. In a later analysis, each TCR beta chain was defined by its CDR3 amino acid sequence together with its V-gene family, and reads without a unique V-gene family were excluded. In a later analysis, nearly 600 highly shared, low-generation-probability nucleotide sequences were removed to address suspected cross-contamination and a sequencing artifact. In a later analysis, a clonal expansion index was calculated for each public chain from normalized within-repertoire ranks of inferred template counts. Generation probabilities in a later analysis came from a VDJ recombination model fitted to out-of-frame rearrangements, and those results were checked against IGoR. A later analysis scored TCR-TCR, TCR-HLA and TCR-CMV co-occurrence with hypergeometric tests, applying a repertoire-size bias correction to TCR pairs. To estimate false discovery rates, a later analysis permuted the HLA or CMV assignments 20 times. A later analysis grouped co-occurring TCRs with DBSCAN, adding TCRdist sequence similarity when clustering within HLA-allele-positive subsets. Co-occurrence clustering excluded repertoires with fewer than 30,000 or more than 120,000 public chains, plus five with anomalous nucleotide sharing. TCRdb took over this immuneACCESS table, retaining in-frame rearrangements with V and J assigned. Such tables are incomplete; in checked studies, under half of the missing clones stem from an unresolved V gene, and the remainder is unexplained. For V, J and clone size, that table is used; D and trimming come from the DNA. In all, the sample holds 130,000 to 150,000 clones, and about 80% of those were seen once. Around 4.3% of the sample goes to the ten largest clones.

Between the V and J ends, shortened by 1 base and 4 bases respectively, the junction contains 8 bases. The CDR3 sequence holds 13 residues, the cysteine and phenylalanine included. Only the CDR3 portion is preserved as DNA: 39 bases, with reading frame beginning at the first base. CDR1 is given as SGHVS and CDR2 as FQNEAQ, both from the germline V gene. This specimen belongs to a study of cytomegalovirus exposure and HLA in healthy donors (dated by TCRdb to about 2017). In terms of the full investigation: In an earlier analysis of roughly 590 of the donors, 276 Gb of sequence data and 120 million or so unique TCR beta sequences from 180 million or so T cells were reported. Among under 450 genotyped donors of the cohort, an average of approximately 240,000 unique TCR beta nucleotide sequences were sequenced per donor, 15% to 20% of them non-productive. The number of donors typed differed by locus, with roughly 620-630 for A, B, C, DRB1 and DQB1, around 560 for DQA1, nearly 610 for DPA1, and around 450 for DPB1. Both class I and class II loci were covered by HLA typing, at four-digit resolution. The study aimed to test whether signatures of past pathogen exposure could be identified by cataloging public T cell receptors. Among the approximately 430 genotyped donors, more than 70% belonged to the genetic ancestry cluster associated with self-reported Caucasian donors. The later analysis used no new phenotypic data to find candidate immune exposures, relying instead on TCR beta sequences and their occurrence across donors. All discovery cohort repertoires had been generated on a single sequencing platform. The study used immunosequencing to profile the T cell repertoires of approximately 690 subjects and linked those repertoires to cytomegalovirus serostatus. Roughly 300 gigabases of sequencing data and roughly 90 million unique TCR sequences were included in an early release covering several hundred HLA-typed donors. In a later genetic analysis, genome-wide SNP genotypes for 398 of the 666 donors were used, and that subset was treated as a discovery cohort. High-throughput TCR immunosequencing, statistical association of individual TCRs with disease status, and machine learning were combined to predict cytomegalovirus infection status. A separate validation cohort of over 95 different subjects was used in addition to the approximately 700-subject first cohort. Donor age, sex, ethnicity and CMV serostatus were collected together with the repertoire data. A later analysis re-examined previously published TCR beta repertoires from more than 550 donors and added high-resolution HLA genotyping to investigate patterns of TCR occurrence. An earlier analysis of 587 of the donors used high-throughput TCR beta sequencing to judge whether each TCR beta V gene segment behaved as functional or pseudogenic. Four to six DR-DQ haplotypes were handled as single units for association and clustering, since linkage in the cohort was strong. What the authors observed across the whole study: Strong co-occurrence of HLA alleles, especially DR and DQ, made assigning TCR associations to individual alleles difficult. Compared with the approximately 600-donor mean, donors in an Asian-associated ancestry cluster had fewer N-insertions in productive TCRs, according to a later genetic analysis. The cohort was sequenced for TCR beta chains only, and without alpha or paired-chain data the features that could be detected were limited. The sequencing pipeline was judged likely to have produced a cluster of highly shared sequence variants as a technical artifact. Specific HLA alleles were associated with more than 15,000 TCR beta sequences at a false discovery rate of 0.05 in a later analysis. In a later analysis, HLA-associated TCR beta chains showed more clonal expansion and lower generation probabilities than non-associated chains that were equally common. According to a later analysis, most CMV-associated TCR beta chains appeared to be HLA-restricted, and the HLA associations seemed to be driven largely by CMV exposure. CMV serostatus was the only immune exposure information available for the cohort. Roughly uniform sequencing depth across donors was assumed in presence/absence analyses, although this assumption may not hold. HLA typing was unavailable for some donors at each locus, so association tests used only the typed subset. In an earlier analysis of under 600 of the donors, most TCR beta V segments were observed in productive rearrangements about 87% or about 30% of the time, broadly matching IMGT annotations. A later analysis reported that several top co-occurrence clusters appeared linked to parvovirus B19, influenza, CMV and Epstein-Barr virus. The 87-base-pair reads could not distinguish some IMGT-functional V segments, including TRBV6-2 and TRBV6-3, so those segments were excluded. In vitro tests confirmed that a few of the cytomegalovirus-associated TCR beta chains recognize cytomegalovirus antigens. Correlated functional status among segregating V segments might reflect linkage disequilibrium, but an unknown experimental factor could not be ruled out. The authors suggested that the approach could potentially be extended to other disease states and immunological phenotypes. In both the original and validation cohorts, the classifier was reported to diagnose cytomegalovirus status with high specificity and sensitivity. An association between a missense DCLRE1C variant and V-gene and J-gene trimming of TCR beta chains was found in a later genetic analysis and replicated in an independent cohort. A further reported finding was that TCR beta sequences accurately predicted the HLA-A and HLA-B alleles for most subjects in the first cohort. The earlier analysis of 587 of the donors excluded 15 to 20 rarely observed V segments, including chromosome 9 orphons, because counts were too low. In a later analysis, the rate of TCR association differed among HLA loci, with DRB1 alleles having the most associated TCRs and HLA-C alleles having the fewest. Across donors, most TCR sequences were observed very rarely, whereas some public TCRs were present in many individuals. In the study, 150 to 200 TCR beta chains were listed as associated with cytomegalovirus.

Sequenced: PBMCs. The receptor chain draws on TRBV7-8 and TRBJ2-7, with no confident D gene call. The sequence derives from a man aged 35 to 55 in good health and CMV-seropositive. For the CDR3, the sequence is CASSLVSAYEQYF. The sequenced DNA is TGTGCCAGCAGCTTAGTGTCCGCGTACGAGCAGTACTTC.